This T cell receptor (beta chain) originates from a study of T-cell memory formation after mild COVID-19. Across the study: TCR clusters were mostly donor specific.

In germline, CDR1 is SGHAT, CDR2 FQNNGV. Trimming took off 7 bases at V and 10 bases at J, with 14 bases between the two ends. The CDR3 has 12 residues. Study-wide results and limits: CD4/CD8 balance held among clones contracting day 15 to 85, and later expanders leaned CD4+. SARS-CoV-2 specificity was not confirmed for second-wave clones peaking on day 37. Contracting CD8+ clones were enriched in EMRA, CD4+ mainly in CM and EM.

About this clonotype: The antigen remains unidentified.

Via MiXCR, TCRdb re-called the 5' RACE reads, giving one row per CDR3 protein. Of tens of thousands of distinct CDR3 sequences detected, over 13% appear once; the ten largest clones hold under 45%. Sequencing was carried out using PBMCs or a T cell subset sorted from them (not recorded which). This clonotype was sampled from a man in his late teens or twenties who had mild COVID-19 (a few samples of this study predate the infection). Cell type and time point are not known. The chain joins TRBV11-2 to TRBJ2-1; TRBD1 or TRBD2 may be the D gene (5 bases each). The CDR3 DNA reads as TGTGCCAGCACCCGGGGCGGGTTGGAGCAGTTCTTC. Protein sequence: CASTRGGLEQFF.